This TCR beta chain was obtained from a study of blood T cell repertoires in COVID-19 (dated by TCRdb to about 2020). For the study in its entirety: Samples covering the acute and convalescent phases of COVID-19 were provided by collaborators in the United States, Italy and Spain. The prospective study material was composed of cDNA or gDNA derived from T cells, B-cell-depleted T cells, or PBMCs. Subjects who had been exposed to COVID-19, were actively infected with it, or had recovered from it provided the deeply sampled blood TCRbeta repertoires that made up the dataset. The repertoires were released in a freely available public database meant as a resource for research on the immune response to SARS-CoV-2. The samples were drawn from the first 160 participants of the ongoing ImmuneRACE study and from 1,200 or so subjects provided by 6 global collaborators. Nearly every sample came with metadata listing a de-identified subject ID, COVID-19 status, age in years and sex. Where available, HLA class I and class II types were taken from metadata supplied by the sample provider and were not determined by assay-based typing. The paper's findings and limits, for the study overall: The quantity of clinical and demographic metadata differed by source and by participant and was supplied without curation.

TCRbeta CDR3 regions were amplified from genomic DNA using the immunoSEQ Assay, a bias-controlled multiplex PCR. The study's own analysis went as follows. Nucleated cell counts per sample were estimated from amplification of reference gene primers within the assay. To quantify the absolute abundance of each unique TCRbeta CDR3 rearrangement, sequence reads were collapsed and filtered. For each sample, productive Simpson clonality was calculated as the square root of Simpson's diversity index over productive rearrangements. The source is immuneACCESS, and TCRdb retained only in-frame sequences with V and J called. Part of the clones is not carried over; for the studies checked, unresolved V genes explain less than half of this, and the remainder is unexplained. The V and J calls and clone size were taken over from that table, and D and trimming were inferred from the DNA. This sample comprises 30,000 to 50,000 clones, more than 80% of them detected only once. The ten largest clonotypes hold 4% to 5% of the sample.

This clone has only one observation. No cognate antigen has been identified for it. Base quality data are lacking; no much larger clone is found one base away. Trimming at the junction amounts to 4 bases on V and 8 bases on J, and the germline ends lie 8 bases apart. Based on the germline V gene, the CDR1 and CDR2 sequences are SNHLY and FYNNEI. The CDR3, cysteine through phenylalanine, is 11 amino acids long. Only the CDR3 DNA stays, 33 bases, in frame from base 1. Whole blood was collected in K2EDTA tubes by collaborating institutions according to the institutions' own protocols. For TCRbeta analysis, collaborators shipped samples as frozen whole blood, isolated PBMCs, or DNA extracted from either of those sample types.

This receptor was obtained from a man in his 60s with acute or convalescent COVID-19. The chain is made from TRBV2 and TRBJ2-5; the D gene lacks a confident call. Sequencing was performed on peripheral blood. The CDR3 in this case is CASSGAETQYF. The DNA is as follows: TGTGCCAGCAGTGGGGCCGAAACCCAGTACTTC.